A few counts support the clone carrying this T cell receptor beta chain. This sample stems from a study of shared T cell receptors in the human thymus. Using immunoSEQ multiplex PCR, the repertoire was profiled, and TCRdb retains in-frame clones only, with some absent. Of approximately 760,000 clones listed, 70% to 90% were seen once; the top ten hold about 0.011%. The V end was cut by 5 bases, the J end by 1 base, with 17 bases between. Germline V gives CDR1 SEHNR, CDR2 FQNEAQ (reference sequence). This CDR3 comprises 16 residues. These same data were also listed under a study on human thymus T cells. That report notes: Corrective cardiac operations yielded the resected thymus tissue. There appeared to be biased usage of V and J genes in thymic and blood repertoires. Related research reported highly overlapping thymic repertoires among unrelated individuals.

Sequenced: thymocytes. The TCR originated in a girl in the first two years of life with a congenital heart defect. The gene calls are TRBV7-9 and TRBJ1-1; perhaps TRBD1 as D (5 bases). The CDR3 sequence: CASSAGTAWGNTEAFF. CDR3 nucleotides: TGTGCCAGCAGCGCCGGGACTGCCTGGGGGAACACTGAAGCTTTCTTT.